What follows are 32 T cell receptor beta chains derived from one specimen sequenced in a study of blood T cell repertoires in COVID-19. Data came from immunoSEQ multiplex PCR; TCRdb stores just in-frame clones and leaves some out. The table includes about 260,000 clones, 65% to 90% detected once. Material for sequencing was peripheral blood. Source of these receptors: a human donor in a cohort sampled during active COVID-19.

The V call is TRBV9, the J call TRBJ2-1; D possibly corresponds to TRBD1 (6 bases). V was pared by 4 bases and J by 4 bases, with 15 bases between. Germline-derived CDR1 and CDR2 are SGDLS and YYNGEE. The CDR3 has 15 amino acids. The DNA of the CDR3 is TGTGCCAGCAGCCAGAGGGGGTGGGGGTACAATGAGCAGTTCTTC. Translated, it gives CASSQRGWGYNEQFF.

This clone showed up just once. A junction end diverges from the germline sequence, so it may reflect a read error. The V and J genes are TRBV5-1 and TRBJ2-1; 7 bases are a match to TRBD1. From germline, CDR1 is SGHRS and CDR2 YFSETQ. The CDR3 runs 15 residues. CDR3 nucleotides: TGCGCCAGCAGGTTGGGTCAGGGGGTATACAATGAGCAGTTCTTC. It specifies CASRLGQGVYNEQFF.

This clone was observed a single time. Different DNA sequences within this sample yield the same CDR3. The chain links TRBV7-9 to TRBJ2-7; D remains ambiguous. Germline V CDR1 and CDR2: SEHNR, FQNEAQ (reference sequence). V was trimmed by 5 bases and J by 1 base, leaving 3 bases between them. CDR3 length: 11 amino acids. CDR3 sequence (DNA): TGTGCCAGCAGCCTTTCCTACGAGCAGTACTTC. Residues: CASSLSYEQYF.

The V and J genes are TRBV28 and TRBJ1-3; D might be TRBD1 (5 bases). The ends were cut back, 4 bases at V and 1 base at J, with 8 bases in the middle. From germline, CDR1 is MDHEN and CDR2 SYDVKM. The CDR3 totals 14 residues. Here the CDR3 DNA reads TGTGCCAGCAGTTGGACAACTTCTGGAAACACCATATATTTT. The encoded protein is CASSWTTSGNTIYF.

Only one count was recorded for this clone. V usage is TRBV24-1 and J usage is TRBJ1-1; D is uncertain. The ends were cut back, 3 bases at V and 11 bases at J, with 12 bases in the middle. The CDR3 is 12 residues long. Germline-derived CDR1 and CDR2 are KGHDR and SFDVKD. CDR3 sequence: CATSDPLLRAFF. The CDR3 DNA sequence: TGTGCCACCAGTGATCCCCTACTCCGGGCTTTCTTT.

The rearrangement uses TRBV7-9 and TRBJ2-7; 10 bases agree with TRBD1. The CDR3 covers 15 residues. Germline V CDR1 and CDR2: SEHNR, FQNEAQ (reference sequence). V lost 5 bases to trimming and J lost 3 bases; unmatched junction nucleotides: 7. CDR3 coding DNA: TGTGCCAGCAGCGCCGACAGGGGGCTTCACTACGAGCAGTACTTC. It specifies CASSADRGLHYEQYF.

This chain uses TRBV5-1 with TRBJ1-2; the D is unclear. V shed 4 bases and J shed 8 bases, with 15 bases lying between them. The length of the CDR3 is 13 residues. Germline V lookup: CDR1 SGHRS, CDR2 YFSETQ. CDR3 sequence reads: CASSVDWSGGYTF. The DNA for the CDR3 is TGCGCCAGCAGCGTGGACTGGAGTGGGGGCTACACCTTC.

J is TRBJ2-4 and V is TRBV7-8, with 8 bases matching TRBD2. The V gene end was trimmed by 0 bases and the J gene end by 0 bases; junction bases not matched to a gene: 7. CDR3 length: 18 residues. CDR1 is SGHVS, CDR2 FQNEAQ, per germline. The DNA of the CDR3 is TGTGCCAGCAGCTTAGCCGGGAGGGGGATTTTAGCCAAAAACATTCAGTACTTC. Translated: CASSLAGRGILAKNIQYF.

The J gene is TRBJ2-7, the V gene TRBV5-8; 7 bases are shared with TRBD1. Germline V CDR1 and CDR2: SGHTS, YDEGEE. V shed 2 bases and J 4 bases; nucleotides not matched to a gene: 6. This CDR3 region has 14 residues. This CDR3 is CASSLRGLTYEQYF. DNA of the CDR3: TGTGCCAGCAGCTTAAGGGGGCTTACGTACGAGCAGTACTTC.

The chain uses TRBV6-1 and TRBJ2-7, with no clear D. Trimming removed 1 base from V and 3 bases from J, with 7 bases in between. CDR3 length: 13 residues. Germline-derived CDR1 and CDR2 are MNHNS and SASEGT. In nucleotides, the CDR3 is TGTGCCAGCAGTGAAGTCCGAGGCTACGAGCAGTACTTC. It specifies CASSEVRGYEQYF.

This chain uses TRBV29-1 with TRBJ2-1, with 12 bases matching TRBD2. The CDR3 length is 15 residues. Germline trimming cut 4 bases from V and 9 bases from J; bases unmatched to any gene: 10. Germline V lookup: CDR1 SQVTM, CDR2 ANQGSEA. The CDR3 protein is CSVGLRLAGEVEQFF. CDR3 bases: TGCAGCGTTGGGTTGAGACTAGCGGGAGAGGTTGAGCAGTTCTTC.

This CDR3 is CASSESDLRETQYF. DNA for the CDR3: TGTGCCAGCAGTGAAAGTGACCTGAGGGAGACCCAGTACTTC. The genes are TRBV6-1 and TRBJ2-5; unclear D gene. Germline CDR1 is MNHNS and CDR2 is SASEGT. The V and J ends lost 2 bases and 5 bases respectively, with 12 bases between them. This CDR3 has 14 residues.

The gene calls are TRBV7-9 and TRBJ2-7, with 8 bases lining up with TRBD2. CDR1 SEHNR and CDR2 FQNEAQ come from the germline V gene (reference sequence). The CDR3 extends over 14 amino acids. After removal of 4 bases from V and 3 bases from J, the junction contained 5 bases not matched to a gene. Here the CDR3 reads CASSSTGTSYEQYF. The CDR3, as DNA: TGTGCCAGCAGCTCGACCGGGACTAGCTACGAGCAGTACTTC.

CDR3: CASSLTGVATGELFF. CDR3 DNA sequence: TGTGCCAGCAGCTTAACGGGAGTGGCAACCGGGGAGCTGTTTTTT. J is TRBJ2-2 and V is TRBV7-9, with a weak D call TRBD2 (6 bases). This CDR3 contains 15 residues. V was clipped by 2 bases and J by 5 bases, with 12 bases between them. Germline values: CDR1 SEHNR, CDR2 FQNEAQ (reference sequence).

The V and J genes are TRBV24-1 and TRBJ1-1; D unresolved. V lost 1 base, J lost 4 bases, and 12 bases lay in between. The germline gives CDR1 KGHDR, CDR2 SFDVKD. The CDR3 contains 15 residues. The CDR3 spells CATSDFNGVGTEAFF. The CDR3 coding sequence is TGTGCCACCAGTGATTTCAACGGGGTGGGCACTGAAGCTTTCTTT.

V gene TRBV7-2 combines with J gene TRBJ1-4, with 8 bases that match TRBD1. This CDR3 is built from 15 residues. The germline CDR1 and CDR2 sequences are SGHTA and FQGNSA. Trimming removed 2 bases from V and 5 bases from J; junction bases left unmatched: 4. The CDR3 sequence is CASSLTGTGNEKLFF. The CDR3 DNA reads TGTGCCAGCAGCTTAACCGGGACAGGAAATGAAAAACTGTTTTTT. Together with reference TRBV7-2 and TRBJ1-4, the CDR3 gives the full variable domain: GAGVSQSPSNKVTEKGKDVELRCDPISGHTALYWYRQSLGQGLEFLIYFQGNSAPDKSGLPSDRFSAERTGGSVSTLTIQRTQQEDSAVYLCASSLTGTGNEKLFFGSGTQLSVL.

The chain has TRBV19 and TRBJ2-1, with 9 bases lining up with TRBD2. CDR3 length: 15 amino acids. Germline assignment: CDR1 LNHDA and CDR2 SQIVND (reference sequence). J was trimmed by 9 bases and V by 7 bases; bases with no gene match: 13. DNA of the CDR3: TGTGCCAGTATTCGGGCGGGAGGGAATAGCGGTGAGCAGTTCTTC. It translates to CASIRAGGNSGEQFF.

V usage is TRBV5-1 and J usage is TRBJ1-4; TRBD1 matches at 8 bases. The V gene end was trimmed by 4 bases and the J gene end by 4 bases; junction bases not matched to a gene: 3. This CDR3 spans 14 amino acids. CDR1 and CDR2 (germline): SGHRS, YFSETQ. CDR3 sequence (DNA): TGCGCCAGCAGCCTCAGGGGGCTTAATGAAAAACTGTTTTTT. It is translated as CASSLRGLNEKLFF.

This chain links TRBV10-3 with TRBJ1-1; possible D gene TRBD1, 5 bases. Germline V gene lookup returns CDR1 ENHRY and CDR2 SYGVKD. CDR3 length equals 12 residues. V was trimmed by 2 bases and J by 10 bases, leaving 11 bases between them. The CDR3 loop is CAISEPQGLAFF. In DNA form, the CDR3 reads TGTGCCATCAGTGAGCCTCAGGGTTTAGCTTTCTTT.

In this sample, this clone turned up a few times. The V call is TRBV6-5, the J call TRBJ2-3; D gene uncertain. The CDR3 consists of 14 residues. Trimming cost V 5 bases and J 8 bases, with 17 bases left between them. Per germline, CDR1 MNHEY and CDR2 SVGAGI. The CDR3 sequence: CASSSPYTAGTQYF. CDR3 sequence (DNA): TGTGCCAGCAGTAGCCCCTATACTGCAGGTACGCAGTATTTT.

The chain couples TRBV20-1 to TRBJ1-2; 8 bases fit TRBD1. Trimming cost V 3 bases and J 8 bases; bases outside gene matches: 5. The length of the CDR3 is 12 residues. CDR1 DFQATT and CDR2 SNEGSKA come from the germline V gene (reference sequence). Here the CDR3 DNA reads TGCAGTGCTAGTCAGGGGGCTAAGGGCTACACCTTC. It yields the protein CSASQGAKGYTF.

The chain joins TRBV9 to TRBJ2-1; 7 bases line up with TRBD2. The germline V gene has CDR1 SGDLS and CDR2 YYNGEE. Losses at the gene ends were 4 bases for V and 7 bases for J; bases not matched to a gene: 20. The CDR3 contains 18 residues. The CDR3 sequence: CASSPSLPWDYNGNEQFF. For the CDR3, the DNA is TGTGCCAGCAGCCCCTCTCTGCCTTGGGACTACAATGGAAATGAGCAGTTCTTC.

The J gene is TRBJ1-1, the V gene TRBV5-1, with a tentative D call TRBD1 (5 bases). CDR1 and CDR2 from the germline V gene are SGHRS and YFSETQ. This CDR3 region has 14 residues. Trimming cost V 3 bases and J 3 bases, with 12 bases left between them. This chain's CDR3 is CASSYLGGDTEAFF. The CDR3 nucleotides read TGCGCCAGCAGCTATCTTGGGGGGGACACTGAAGCTTTCTTT.

This clone came up a few times. The chain carries TRBV3-1 (or the pseudogene TRBV3-2) and TRBJ1-1; D gene ambiguous. Per the germline V gene, CDR1 is LGHDT and CDR2 is YNNKEL (reference sequence). This CDR3 is built from 13 residues. V shed 3 bases and J shed 6 bases, with 11 bases lying between them. As DNA, the CDR3 is TGTGCCAGCAGCCAGACCCTGCGGGCTGAAGCTTTCTTT. Its translation is CASSQTLRAEAFF.

The chain employs TRBV4-1 and TRBJ1-5; the match to TRBD1 covers 11 bases. The J segment lost 6 bases and the V segment lost 4 bases, leaving 5 bases of the junction unmatched. The CDR3 contains 15 residues. From germline, CDR1 is MGHRA and CDR2 YSYEKL. The DNA of the CDR3 is TGCGCCAGCAGCCTTGGACAGGGGGCCGCTCAGCCCCAGCATTTT. Translated, it gives CASSLGQGAAQPQHF.

This sequence joins TRBV2 and TRBJ2-2; 9 bases map to TRBD2. Germline trimming cut 4 bases from V and 3 bases from J; bases unmatched to any gene: 6. CDR3 length equals 16 residues. Germline V gene data show CDR1 as SNHLY and CDR2 as FYNNEI. The CDR3 DNA is TGTGCCAGCAGTGGTCCGGGACTAGCTTACACCGGGGAGCTGTTTTTT. Its translation: CASSGPGLAYTGELFF.

This clone was seen once. The rearrangement links TRBV19 to TRBJ1-2; 7 bases fit TRBD1. Germline V gene lookup returns CDR1 LNHDA and CDR2 SQIVND (reference sequence). V dropped 5 bases and J dropped 5; count of bases not matched to a gene: 5. The CDR3 has 13 residues. The CDR3 bases are TGTGCCAGTAGTCTCGGGACAGCTTATGGCTACACCTTC. Protein sequence: CASSLGTAYGYTF.

The chain uses TRBV3-1 (or the pseudogene TRBV3-2) and TRBJ1-3; 7 nucleotides line up with TRBD1. Germline V gives CDR1 LGHDT, CDR2 YNNKEL (reference sequence). CDR3 length: 15 amino acids. Germline trimming cut 2 bases from V and 4 bases from J; bases unmatched to any gene: 5. The CDR3, as DNA: TGTGCCAGCAGCCAAAGACAGGGAGCGGGAAACACCATATATTTT. It specifies CASSQRQGAGNTIYF.

V gene TRBV7-9 combines with J gene TRBJ2-7; 9 bases map to TRBD2. The trim removed 5 bases at V and 6 bases at J, leaving 11 bases unmatched. The germline V gene has CDR1 SEHNR and CDR2 FQNEAQ (reference sequence). The CDR3 runs 15 residues. CDR3 in amino acids: CASSLTSGLTGEQYF. The DNA of the CDR3 is TGTGCCAGCAGCCTGACTAGCGGTCTGACGGGCGAGCAGTACTTC.

CDR3 protein: CASSGGTGDSGEQYF. In DNA, the CDR3 is TGTGCCAGTAGTGGAGGGACAGGGGATTCCGGCGAGCAGTACTTC. The genes are TRBV19 and TRBJ2-7, with 10 bases fitting TRBD1. The CDR3 has 15 amino acids. Looked up from germline, CDR1 is LNHDA and CDR2 is SQIVND (reference sequence). Trimming at V came to 5 bases and at J to 6 bases, leaving 10 bases not matched to a gene.

V usage is TRBV11-2 and J usage is TRBJ2-1, with D perhaps TRBD1 (6 bases). This CDR3 has 15 residues. Looked up from germline, CDR1 is SGHAT and CDR2 is FQNNGV. Deletions cut 4 bases from V and 3 bases from J, with 13 bases between. The CDR3 sequence: CASSSRGQGYNEQFF. DNA of the CDR3: TGTGCCAGCAGCTCCCGGGGACAAGGCTACAATGAGCAGTTCTTC. The entire variable domain, with the rest obtained from reference TRBV11-2 and TRBJ2-1, is as follows: EAGVAQSPRYKIIEKRQSVAFWCNPISGHATLYWYQQILGQGPKLLIQFQNNGVVDDSQLPKDRFSAERLKGVDSTLKIQPAKLEDSAVYLCASSSRGQGYNEQFFGPGTRLTVL.

In this sample, this clone turned up once. The V call is TRBV5-6, the J call TRBJ1-1; 7 positions agree with TRBD1. Trimming cost V 0 bases and J 0 bases; bases outside gene matches: 14. Germline-derived CDR1 and CDR2 are SGHDT and YYEEEE. This CDR3 spans 19 amino acids. Written as DNA, the CDR3 is TGTGCCAGCAGCTTGGGACTACAGGGGTCACTAGGCGTGAACACTGAAGCTTTCTTT. Translating it yields CASSLGLQGSLGVNTEAFF.